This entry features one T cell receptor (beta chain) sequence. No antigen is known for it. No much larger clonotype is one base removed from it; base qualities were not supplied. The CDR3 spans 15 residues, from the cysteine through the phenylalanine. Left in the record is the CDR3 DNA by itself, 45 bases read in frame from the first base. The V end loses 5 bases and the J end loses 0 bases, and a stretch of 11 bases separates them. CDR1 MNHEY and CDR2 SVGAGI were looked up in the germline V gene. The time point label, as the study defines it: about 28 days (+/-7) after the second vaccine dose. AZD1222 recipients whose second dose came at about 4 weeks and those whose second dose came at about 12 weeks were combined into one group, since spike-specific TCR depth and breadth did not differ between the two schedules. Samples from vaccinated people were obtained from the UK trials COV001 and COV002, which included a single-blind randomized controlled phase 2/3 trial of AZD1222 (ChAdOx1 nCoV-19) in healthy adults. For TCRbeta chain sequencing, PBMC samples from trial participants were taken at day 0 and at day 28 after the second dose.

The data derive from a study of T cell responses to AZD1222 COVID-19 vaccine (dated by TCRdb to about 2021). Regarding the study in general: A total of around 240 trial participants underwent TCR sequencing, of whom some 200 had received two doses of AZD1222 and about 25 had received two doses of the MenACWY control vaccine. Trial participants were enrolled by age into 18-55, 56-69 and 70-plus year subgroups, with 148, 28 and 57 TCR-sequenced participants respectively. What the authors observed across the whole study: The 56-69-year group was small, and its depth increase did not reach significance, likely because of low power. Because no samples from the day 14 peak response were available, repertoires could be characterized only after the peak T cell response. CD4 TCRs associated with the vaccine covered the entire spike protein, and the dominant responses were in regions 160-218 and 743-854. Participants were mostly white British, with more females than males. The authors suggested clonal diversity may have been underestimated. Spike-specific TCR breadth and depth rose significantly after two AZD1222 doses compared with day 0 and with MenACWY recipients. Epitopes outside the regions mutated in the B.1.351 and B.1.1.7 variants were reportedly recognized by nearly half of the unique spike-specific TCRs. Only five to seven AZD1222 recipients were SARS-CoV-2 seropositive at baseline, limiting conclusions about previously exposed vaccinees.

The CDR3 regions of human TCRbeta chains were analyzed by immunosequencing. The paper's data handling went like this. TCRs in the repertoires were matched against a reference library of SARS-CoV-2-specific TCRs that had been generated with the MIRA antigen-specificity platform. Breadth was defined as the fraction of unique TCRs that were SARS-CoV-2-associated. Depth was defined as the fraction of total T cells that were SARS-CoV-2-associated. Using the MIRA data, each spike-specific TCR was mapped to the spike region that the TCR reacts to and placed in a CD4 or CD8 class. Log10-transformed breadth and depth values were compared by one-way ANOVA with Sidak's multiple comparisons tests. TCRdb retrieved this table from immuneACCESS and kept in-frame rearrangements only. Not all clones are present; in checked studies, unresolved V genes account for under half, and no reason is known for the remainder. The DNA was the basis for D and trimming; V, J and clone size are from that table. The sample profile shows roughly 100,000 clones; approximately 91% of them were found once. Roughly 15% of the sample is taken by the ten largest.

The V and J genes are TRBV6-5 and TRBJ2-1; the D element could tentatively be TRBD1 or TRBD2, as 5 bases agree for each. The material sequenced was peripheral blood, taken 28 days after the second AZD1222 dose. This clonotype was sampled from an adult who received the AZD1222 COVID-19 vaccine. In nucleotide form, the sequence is TGTGCCAGCAGTCTGGGGGTTAGCTCCTACAATGAGCAGTTCTTC. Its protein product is CASSLGVSSYNEQFF.